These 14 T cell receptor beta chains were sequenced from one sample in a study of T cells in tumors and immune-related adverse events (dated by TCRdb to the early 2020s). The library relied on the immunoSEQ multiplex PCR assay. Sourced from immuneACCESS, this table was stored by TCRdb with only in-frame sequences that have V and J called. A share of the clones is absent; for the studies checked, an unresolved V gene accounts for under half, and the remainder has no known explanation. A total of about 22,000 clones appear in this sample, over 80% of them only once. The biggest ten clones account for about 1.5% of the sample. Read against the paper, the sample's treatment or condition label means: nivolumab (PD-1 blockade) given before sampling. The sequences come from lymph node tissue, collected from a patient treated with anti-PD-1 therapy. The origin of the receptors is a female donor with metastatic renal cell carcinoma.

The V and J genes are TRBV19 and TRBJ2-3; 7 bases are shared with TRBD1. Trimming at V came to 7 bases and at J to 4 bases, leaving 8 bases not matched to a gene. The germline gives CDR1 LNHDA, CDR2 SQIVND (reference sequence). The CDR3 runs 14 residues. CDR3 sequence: CASNQNRGPDTQYF. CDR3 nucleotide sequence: TGTGCCAGTAACCAAAACAGGGGCCCAGATACGCAGTATTTT.

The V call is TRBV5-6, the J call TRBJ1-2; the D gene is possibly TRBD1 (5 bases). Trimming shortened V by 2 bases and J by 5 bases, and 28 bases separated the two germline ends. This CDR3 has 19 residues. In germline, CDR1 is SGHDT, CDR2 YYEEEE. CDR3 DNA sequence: TGTGCCAGCAGCTTTGTGATTGGTCGTGCGACAATCGGGGGATATGGCTACACCTTC. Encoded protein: CASSFVIGRATIGGYGYTF.

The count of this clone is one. The CDR3 reads CASSVVVTGANEQFF. DNA of the CDR3: TGTGCCAGCAGCGTAGTAGTGACAGGGGCAAATGAGCAGTTCTTC. This chain joins TRBV9 and TRBJ2-1, with 8 bases lining up with TRBD1. J was trimmed by 7 bases and V by 0 bases; bases with no gene match: 6. CDR1 SGDLS and CDR2 YYNGEE come from the germline V gene. The CDR3 loop spans 15 amino acids. The full variable domain, its missing parts supplied by reference TRBV9 and TRBJ2-1, is DSGVTQTPKHLITATGQRVTLRCSPRSGDLSVYWYQQSLDQGLQFLIQYYNGEERAKGNILERFSAQQFPDLHSELNLSSLELGDSALYFCASSVVVTGANEQFFGPGTRLTVL.

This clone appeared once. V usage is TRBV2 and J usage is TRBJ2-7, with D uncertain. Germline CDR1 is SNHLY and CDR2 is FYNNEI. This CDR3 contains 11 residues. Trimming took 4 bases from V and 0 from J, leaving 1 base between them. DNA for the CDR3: TGTGCCAGCAGTGCCTCCTACGAGCAGTACTTC. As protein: CASSASYEQYF.

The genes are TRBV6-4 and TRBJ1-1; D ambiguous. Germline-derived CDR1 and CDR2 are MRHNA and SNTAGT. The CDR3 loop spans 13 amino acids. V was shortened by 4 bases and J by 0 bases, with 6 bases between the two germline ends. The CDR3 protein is CASSAQVNTEAFF. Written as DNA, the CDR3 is TGTGCCAGCAGTGCTCAAGTGAACACTGAAGCTTTCTTT.

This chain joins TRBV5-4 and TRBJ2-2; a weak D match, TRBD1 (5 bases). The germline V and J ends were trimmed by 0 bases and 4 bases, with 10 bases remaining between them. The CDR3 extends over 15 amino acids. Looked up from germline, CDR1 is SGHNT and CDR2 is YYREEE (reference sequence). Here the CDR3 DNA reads TGTGCCAGCAGCTTGGGGGCAGGGCCCACCGGGGAGCTGTTTTTT. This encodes CASSLGAGPTGELFF.

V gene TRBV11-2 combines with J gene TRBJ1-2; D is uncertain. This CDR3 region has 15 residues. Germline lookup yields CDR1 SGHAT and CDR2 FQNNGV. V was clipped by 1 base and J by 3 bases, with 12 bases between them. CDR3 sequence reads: CASSLGSGSHYGYTF. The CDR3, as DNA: TGTGCCAGCAGCTTAGGGTCAGGTTCCCACTATGGCTACACCTTC.

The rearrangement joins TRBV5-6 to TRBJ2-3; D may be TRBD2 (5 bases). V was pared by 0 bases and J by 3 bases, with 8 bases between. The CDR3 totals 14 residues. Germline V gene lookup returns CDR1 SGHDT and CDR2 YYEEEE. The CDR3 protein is CASSLGPGTDTQYF. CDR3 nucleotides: TGTGCCAGCAGCTTGGGCCCGGGGACAGATACGCAGTATTTT.

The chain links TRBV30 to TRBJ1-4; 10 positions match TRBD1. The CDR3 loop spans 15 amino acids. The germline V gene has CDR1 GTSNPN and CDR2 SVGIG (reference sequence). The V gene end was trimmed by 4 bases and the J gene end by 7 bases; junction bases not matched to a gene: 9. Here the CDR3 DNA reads TGTGCCTGGATTGGAGGGACAGGGGTAGTTGAAAAACTGTTTTTT. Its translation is CAWIGGTGVVEKLFF.

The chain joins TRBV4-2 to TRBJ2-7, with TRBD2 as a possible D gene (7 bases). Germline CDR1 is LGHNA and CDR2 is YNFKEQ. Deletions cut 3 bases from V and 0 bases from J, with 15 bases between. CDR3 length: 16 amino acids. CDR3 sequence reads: CASSQLNGGPSYEQYF. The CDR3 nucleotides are TGTGCCAGCAGCCAGTTGAACGGGGGGCCCTCCTACGAGCAGTACTTC.

CDR3 sequence (DNA): TGTGCCAGCAGAATAAGGGGACAATCCAATGAGCAGTTCTTC. It translates to CASRIRGQSNEQFF. V gene TRBV6-5 combines with J gene TRBJ2-1; the D gene is possibly TRBD1 (6 bases). The CDR3 is made up of 14 amino acids. Germline V CDR1 and CDR2: MNHEY, SVGAGI. V lost 6 bases and J 6 bases, leaving 15 bases between the germline ends.

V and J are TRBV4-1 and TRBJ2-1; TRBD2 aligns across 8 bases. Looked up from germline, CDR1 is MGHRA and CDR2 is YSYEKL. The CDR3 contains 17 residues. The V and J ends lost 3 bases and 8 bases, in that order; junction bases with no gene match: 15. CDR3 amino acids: CASSHIGRAVRYDEQFF. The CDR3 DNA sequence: TGCGCCAGCAGCCATATCGGGAGGGCCGTCAGATACGATGAGCAGTTCTTC.

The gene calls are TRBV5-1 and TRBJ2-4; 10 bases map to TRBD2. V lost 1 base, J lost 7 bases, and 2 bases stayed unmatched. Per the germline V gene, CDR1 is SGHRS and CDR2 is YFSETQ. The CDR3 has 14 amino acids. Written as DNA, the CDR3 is TGCGCCAGCAGCTTGAGCGGGAGGGACAACATTCAGTACTTC. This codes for CASSLSGRDNIQYF. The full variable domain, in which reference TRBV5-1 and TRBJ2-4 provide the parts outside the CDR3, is KAGVTQTPRYLIKTRGQQVTLSCSPISGHRSVSWYQQTPGQGLQFLFEYFSETQRNKGNFPGRFSGRQFSNSRSEMNVSTLELGDSALYLCASSLSGRDNIQYFGAGTRLSVL.

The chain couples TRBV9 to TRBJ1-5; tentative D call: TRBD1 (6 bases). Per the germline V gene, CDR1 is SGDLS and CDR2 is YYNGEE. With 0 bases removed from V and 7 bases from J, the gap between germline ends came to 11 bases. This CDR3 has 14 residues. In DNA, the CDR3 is TGTGCCAGCAGCGTAGGCGGGGGCGCCCAGCCCCAGCATTTT. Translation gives CASSVGGGAQPQHF.